The 5 T cell receptor beta chains reported below all come from one sample, sequenced in a study of metastatic and nonmetastatic thyroid tumors. No treatment had been given to any patient before thyroid surgery. TCRdb re-processed the PCR reads through MiXCR. The table lists about 70,000 clones, roughly 18% of them singletons. The sample was blood. These receptors came from a female donor with papillary thyroid cancer or a benign thyroid nodule (not recorded which). Some clones in this sample may be carry-over from other donors' samples.

This clone was counted many times. The chain couples TRBV2 to TRBJ2-1; D is undetermined. The CDR3 length is 12 residues. The V gene lost 7 bases and the J gene lost 6 bases, with 10 bases spanning the gap. Germline V gene lookup returns CDR1 SNHLY and CDR2 FYNNEI. CDR3 DNA: TGTGCCAGCAACCAGCTTGTCAATGAGCAGTTCTTC. It translates to CASNQLVNEQFF.

The chain joins TRBV28 to TRBJ2-2; 8 bases match TRBD2. CDR3 length: 14 amino acids. CDR1 MDHEN and CDR2 SYDVKM come from the germline V gene. The V gene end was trimmed by 6 bases and the J gene end by 7 bases; junction bases not matched to a gene: 7. The CDR3 DNA sequence: TGTGCCAGCAGCCAGACTAGCGCTCGCGGGGAGCTGTTTTTT. Translating it yields CASSQTSARGELFF.

This clone has ten or more counts. This sequence joins TRBV12-3 or TRBV12-4 and TRBJ1-6; no clear D. The CDR3 totals 14 residues. The V gene lost 0 bases and the J gene lost 6 bases, with 6 bases spanning the gap. The CDR3 here is CASSLAGFNSPLHF. CDR3 DNA sequence: TGTGCCAGCAGTTTAGCCGGGTTTAATTCACCCCTCCACTTT.

This clone was counted ten times or more. The chain carries TRBV13 and TRBJ2-7, with D uncertain. V was trimmed by 0 bases and J by 0 bases, leaving 3 bases between them. The length of the CDR3 is 13 residues. Looked up from germline, CDR1 is PRHDT and CDR2 is FYEKMQ (reference sequence). CDR3 loop: CASSLGISYEQYF. The CDR3 DNA reads TGTGCCAGCAGCTTAGGGATCTCCTACGAGCAGTACTTC.

With respect to this clone: A much larger clone lies one base from this, so it may be a read error. V usage is TRBV20-1 and J usage is TRBJ2-2, with D perhaps matching TRBD2 (5 bases). The CDR3 sequence is 13 residues long. Germline CDR1 DFQATT, CDR2 SNEGSKA (reference sequence). With 3 bases removed from V and 10 bases from J, the gap between germline ends came to 15 bases. In nucleotides, the CDR3 is TGCAGTGCTAGCCGCGGACTCCTAGTGGAGCTGTTTTTT. Its translation: CSASRGLLVELFF.